The next 17 T cell receptor beta chains were all read from a single sample in a study of multiple sclerosis patients with progressive multifocal leukoencephalopathy. Profiled with immunoSEQ multiplex PCR; TCRdb holds only in-frame clones, not every one. The sample includes around 28,000 clones, 88% of them seen just once. Indicated time point: before natalizumab initiation. The source material was PBMCs. The receptors were sampled from a human donor with multiple sclerosis.

This clone came up a few times. The chain couples TRBV10-3 to TRBJ1-3; no reliable D call. The germline CDR1 and CDR2 sequences are ENHRY and SYGVKD. Deletions cut 11 bases from V and 0 bases from J, with 17 bases between. This CDR3 contains 15 residues. The CDR3 here is CAASAGFGSGNTIYF. DNA for the CDR3: TGTGCCGCCAGCGCGGGTTTCGGCTCTGGAAACACCATATATTTT.

The V gene is TRBV28, the J gene TRBJ2-3; 8 nucleotides align to TRBD1. CDR3 length: 16 amino acids. Trimming cost V 6 bases and J 2 bases; bases outside gene matches: 10. Germline V gene lookup returns CDR1 MDHEN and CDR2 SYDVKM. The CDR3 spells CASSPTTDRVTDTQYF. The CDR3 DNA follows: TGTGCCAGCAGCCCTACAACGGACAGGGTCACAGATACGCAGTATTTT.

The rearrangement uses TRBV10-3 and TRBJ1-1, with 7 bases lining up with TRBD1. In germline, CDR1 is ENHRY, CDR2 SYGVKD. J lost 5 bases, V lost 8 bases, and 8 bases had no gene match. The CDR3 has 13 residues. Written as DNA, the CDR3 is TGTGCCATCGGGGGACAGCCAGGGACTGAAGCTTTCTTT. This gives the protein CAIGGQPGTEAFF.

This chain joins TRBV28 and TRBJ1-1; D gene ambiguous. The CDR3 contains 12 residues. Germline V gene data show CDR1 as MDHEN and CDR2 as SYDVKM. Trimming cost V 1 base and J 4 bases, with 4 bases left between them. CDR3 sequence (DNA): TGTGCCAGCAGTTTATCGGTCACTGAAGCTTTCTTT. It encodes CASSLSVTEAFF.

J is TRBJ1-1 and V is TRBV4-3, with D perhaps matching TRBD1 (5 bases). This CDR3 region has 16 residues. Trimming pared 5 bases from V and 6 bases from J, leaving 22 bases between. The germline V gene has CDR1 LGHNA and CDR2 YSLEER. CDR3 sequence (DNA): TGCGCCAGCAGCTCGGAATACAACAGGTTAGGAGCTGAAGCTTTCTTT. Protein: CASSSEYNRLGAEAFF.

CDR3: CASSEHRSGGTFEQFF. The CDR3 DNA sequence: TGTGCCAGCAGTGAGCATCGTAGCGGGGGGACCTTCGAGCAGTTCTTC. The V and J genes are TRBV2 and TRBJ2-1, with 10 bases matching TRBD2. V shed 3 bases and J 10 bases; nucleotides not matched to a gene: 12. CDR3 length equals 16 residues. CDR1 is SNHLY, CDR2 FYNNEI, per germline.

This clone was counted a few times. The chain links TRBV7-9 to TRBJ1-3, with D possibly matching TRBD1 (5 bases). The CDR3 has 17 amino acids. The germline V gene has CDR1 SEHNR and CDR2 FQNEAQ (reference sequence). Trimming pared 5 bases from V and 11 bases from J, leaving 28 bases between. The CDR3 spells CASSALGQGSGWNPIYF. CDR3 sequence (DNA): TGTGCCAGCAGCGCGTTAGGTCAAGGTTCAGGGTGGAACCCCATATATTTT.

This clone was recorded once. The CDR3 DNA sequence: TGTGCCAGCTCACCGGGCTCACTAGCGGGTATCCACAATGAGCAGTTCTTC. Its translation: CASSPGSLAGIHNEQFF. The chain links TRBV18 to TRBJ2-1, with 9 bases identical to TRBD2. Germline assignment: CDR1 KGHSH and CDR2 LQKENI. V trimming: 3 bases; J trimming: 5 bases; junction bases outside the gene matches: 11. CDR3 length: 17 residues.

This clone was picked up one time. The V and J genes are TRBV5-1 and TRBJ2-5; 9 bases map to TRBD2. The germline V gene has CDR1 SGHRS and CDR2 YFSETQ. The V segment lost 0 bases and the J segment 1 base; nucleotides outside the gene matches: 4. The CDR3 extends over 16 amino acids. CDR3 coding DNA: TGCGCCAGCAGCTTGGAGGTAGCGGGGGCCCAAGAGACCCAGTACTTC. Its protein product is CASSLEVAGAQETQYF. Full variable domain (remainder filled in from reference TRBV5-1 and TRBJ2-5): KAGVTQTPRYLIKTRGQQVTLSCSPISGHRSVSWYQQTPGQGLQFLFEYFSETQRNKGNFPGRFSGRQFSNSRSEMNVSTLELGDSALYLCASSLEVAGAQETQYFGPGTRLLVL.

The genes are TRBV6-5 and TRBJ2-5, with TRBD1 matching 8 bases. TRBJ2-7 explains the end of the DNA better; the J call may be wrong. The CDR3 consists of 16 residues. Per the germline V gene, CDR1 is MNHEY and CDR2 is SVGAGI. CDR3 coding DNA: TGTGCCAGCAGTTACTCCCTAGGGACAGGTGGCCGCGAGCAGTACTTC. The encoded protein is CASSYSLGTGGREQYF.

The chain couples TRBV18 to TRBJ1-1; D unresolved. The CDR3 length is 13 residues. The V gene's germline CDR1 is KGHSH and CDR2 LQKENI. Deletions cut 5 bases from V and 1 base from J, with 8 bases between. The CDR3 region is CASSSKRNTEAFF. CDR3 DNA: TGTGCCAGCTCATCAAAGCGGAACACTGAAGCTTTCTTT.

As to this clone: An end of the junction does not agree with germline; a read error may underlie this. The V and J genes are TRBV5-1 and TRBJ1-1; TRBD1 might be the D (5 bases). The V gene's germline CDR1 is SGHRS and CDR2 YFSETQ. CDR3 length: 17 amino acids. In nucleotides, the CDR3 is TGCGCCGGCAGCTTGATCCCACGGGGCGCAGGAAACACTGAAGCTTTCTTT. Translation gives CAGSLIPRGAGNTEAFF.

The J gene is TRBJ1-2, the V gene TRBV5-6; D remains unclear. V was shortened by 4 bases and J by 4 bases, with 17 bases between the two germline ends. Germline V CDR1 and CDR2: SGHDT, YYEEEE. CDR3 length: 15 amino acids. CDR3 sequence: CASSPGAAGIYGYTF. For the CDR3, the DNA is TGTGCCAGCAGCCCAGGCGCCGCGGGAATCTATGGCTACACCTTC.

This clone has only a few counts. The rearrangement links TRBV19 to TRBJ1-1; a weak D match, TRBD1 (5 bases). The CDR3 loop spans 13 amino acids. Looked up from germline, CDR1 is LNHDA and CDR2 is SQIVND (reference sequence). V was pared by 5 bases and J by 5 bases, with 12 bases between. This chain's CDR3 is CASSPRVGTEAFF. The CDR3 nucleotides are TGTGCCAGTAGTCCCAGGGTGGGGACTGAAGCTTTCTTT.

The gene calls are TRBV19 and TRBJ2-7, with 10 bases identical to TRBD1. Germline loops: CDR1 LNHDA, CDR2 SQIVND (reference sequence). V lost 5 bases and J lost 4; bases outside the gene matches: 11. The length of the CDR3 is 16 residues. The CDR3 reads CASSASRDRGRYEQYF. CDR3 coding DNA: TGTGCCAGTAGTGCATCCCGGGACAGGGGTCGGTACGAGCAGTACTTC.

This rearrangement joins TRBV27 to TRBJ2-3; TRBD2 agrees at 11 bases. Trimming removed 5 bases from V and 6 bases from J; junction bases left unmatched: 10. Germline CDR1 MNHEY, CDR2 SMNVEV (reference sequence). The CDR3 has 16 amino acids. The CDR3 bases are TGTGCCAGCAGTCCACATATAGCGGGGGGGCCGGATACGCAGTATTTT. Amino acids: CASSPHIAGGPDTQYF.

V is TRBV2 and J is TRBJ1-3; a weak D match, TRBD1 (5 bases). CDR1 SNHLY and CDR2 FYNNEI come from the germline V gene. The germline V and J ends were trimmed by 7 bases and 0 bases, with 13 bases remaining between them. The CDR3 runs 15 residues. DNA for the CDR3: TGTGCCAGCAACTCTGACGGGGCCTCTGGAAACACCATATATTTT. This translates into CASNSDGASGNTIYF.